The 21 T cell receptor beta chains reported below all come from one sample, sequenced in a study of shared clonotypes between healthy human individuals. In the naive CD8 group, cells lacked CD45RO and were positively selected for CCR7, so terminally differentiated effector memory CD45RA+ cells were left out. The method was immunoSEQ multiplex PCR; TCRdb's version includes in-frame clones alone and lacks a portion of them. The sample holds 2 million to 2.5 million clones, just under 95% seen once. Input material: naive CD8+ T cells sorted from blood. The receptors come from a man between 18 and 29 years old in good health.

The chain uses TRBV30 and TRBJ1-4, with D hard to call. This CDR3 is built from 14 residues. Looked up from germline, CDR1 is GTSNPN and CDR2 is SVGIG (reference sequence). V shed 1 base and J shed 5 bases, with 11 bases lying between them. CDR3 protein: CAWSDAGGNEKLFF. The CDR3 bases are TGTGCCTGGAGTGATGCAGGAGGGAATGAAAAACTGTTTTTT. The full variable domain, its missing parts supplied by reference TRBV30 and TRBJ1-4, is SQTIHQWPATLVQPVGSPLSLECTVEGTSNPNLYWYRQAAGRGLQLLFYSVGIGQISSEVPQNLSASRPQDRQFILSSKKLLLSDSGFYLCAWSDAGGNEKLFFGSGTQLSVL.

This rearrangement joins TRBV27 to TRBJ1-2; weak D call: TRBD1 (5 bases). Per the germline V gene, CDR1 is MNHEY and CDR2 is SMNVEV (reference sequence). This CDR3 has 15 amino acids. Trimming cost V 3 bases and J 2 bases, with 13 bases left between them. CDR3: CASSFWGQGNYGYTF. As DNA, the CDR3 is TGTGCCAGCAGTTTTTGGGGTCAGGGCAACTATGGCTACACCTTC.

This CDR3 is CASSLELPGTYNEQFF. In nucleotides, the CDR3 is TGTGCCAGCAGCTTGGAGTTGCCGGGCACCTACAATGAGCAGTTCTTC. The chain links TRBV5-6 to TRBJ2-1; D unclear. Germline CDR1 and CDR2: SGHDT and YYEEEE. With 0 bases removed from V and 2 bases from J, the gap between germline ends came to 12 bases. The CDR3 runs 16 residues.

This clone was counted a single time. The rearrangement uses TRBV4-1 and TRBJ2-2; D is undetermined. V lost 4 bases to trimming and J lost 7 bases, with 10 bases between them. This CDR3 region has 13 residues. Germline values: CDR1 MGHRA, CDR2 YSYEKL. CDR3 sequence reads: CASSLVEGGELFF. For the CDR3, the DNA is TGCGCCAGCAGCCTGGTAGAAGGCGGGGAGCTGTTTTTT.

The rearrangement joins TRBV7-9 to TRBJ2-1; D could derive from TRBD1 or TRBD2 (5 bases each). From germline, CDR1 is SEHNR and CDR2 FQNEAQ (reference sequence). The CDR3 is made up of 15 amino acids. The V and J ends lost 2 bases and 7 bases respectively, with 15 bases between them. CDR3 region: CASSLREGKGNEQFF. The CDR3 DNA reads as TGTGCCAGCAGCTTAAGAGAGGGCAAGGGGAATGAGCAGTTCTTC.

This chain uses TRBV4-3 with TRBJ1-6, with a weak D call TRBD1 (5 bases). The CDR3 covers 17 residues. Trimming removed 1 base from V and 5 bases from J, with 15 bases in between. Germline V gene lookup returns CDR1 LGHNA and CDR2 YSLEER. CDR3 amino acids: CASSQGPTDSNNSPLHF. In DNA form, the CDR3 reads TGCGCCAGCAGCCAAGGCCCCACTGACAGTAATAATTCACCCCTCCACTTT.

This clone was found once. J is TRBJ2-7 and V is TRBV7-9; 7 positions agree with TRBD1. Trimming took 4 bases from V and 0 from J; bases not matched to a gene: 6. CDR1 SEHNR and CDR2 FQNEAQ come from the germline V gene (reference sequence). This CDR3 is built from 15 residues. CDR3 nucleotides: TGTGCCAGCAGCTCACAGGGGCCCCGCTCCTACGAGCAGTACTTC. Residues: CASSSQGPRSYEQYF.

The J gene is TRBJ2-7, the V gene TRBV7-9; tentative D call: TRBD2 (5 bases). This CDR3 spans 16 amino acids. Germline loops: CDR1 SEHNR, CDR2 FQNEAQ (reference sequence). V shed 1 base and J shed 0 bases, with 13 bases lying between them. This CDR3 is CASSLVGRTYSYEQYF. The CDR3 region has the DNA TGTGCCAGCAGCTTAGTTGGGAGAACTTACTCCTACGAGCAGTACTTC.

Details on this clone: This CDR3 is also generated by other DNA sequences in the sample. This chain uses TRBV5-1 with TRBJ2-7; D gene ambiguous. V gave up 0 bases and J gave up 1 base, with 5 bases separating them. The CDR3 sequence is 13 residues long. Germline CDR1 and CDR2: SGHRS and YFSETQ. CDR3 region: CASSLAGSYEQYF. In DNA form, the CDR3 reads TGCGCCAGCAGCTTGGCAGGATCCTACGAGCAGTACTTC.

The V call is TRBV29-1, the J call TRBJ1-1; the match to TRBD1 covers 7 bases. CDR3 length equals 15 residues. Germline assignment: CDR1 SQVTM and CDR2 ANQGSEA. The junction had 7 bases not matched to a gene; V was cut back by 3 bases and J by 0 bases. The CDR3 DNA reads TGCAGCGTTGATTTGGGGACAGTTATGAACACTGAAGCTTTCTTT. It yields the protein CSVDLGTVMNTEAFF. Together with reference TRBV29-1 and TRBJ1-1, the CDR3 gives the full variable domain: SAVISQKPSRDICQRGTSLTIQCQVDSQVTMMFWYRQQPGQSLTLIATANQGSEATYESGFVIDKFPISRPNLTFSTLTVSNMSPEDSSIYLCSVDLGTVMNTEAFFGQGTRLTVV.

The rearrangement links TRBV27 to TRBJ2-2, with D possibly being TRBD1 or TRBD2 (6 bases each). The V gene's germline CDR1 is MNHEY and CDR2 SMNVEV (reference sequence). Trimming took 3 bases from V and 3 from J, leaving 11 bases between them. The CDR3 is made up of 15 amino acids. The CDR3 DNA reads as TGTGCCAGCAGTTTCACGGGGGCGTACACCGGGGAGCTGTTTTTT. This translates into CASSFTGAYTGELFF.

For the CDR3, the DNA is TGTGCCAGCAGTTTATTGGGACATGACTCAAGGATGAACACTGAAGCTTTCTTT. Protein product: CASSLLGHDSRMNTEAFF. The rearrangement uses TRBV28 and TRBJ1-1, with a weak D call TRBD1 (6 bases). The CDR3 is made up of 18 amino acids. Germline-derived CDR1 and CDR2 are MDHEN and SYDVKM. Deletions cut 1 base from V and 0 bases from J, with 18 bases between.

This clone has just one count. The chain joins TRBV5-1 to TRBJ2-1, with 7 bases lining up with TRBD1. With 3 bases clipped from V and 8 bases from J, the junction kept 17 bases outside the gene matches. The CDR3 totals 17 residues. Germline loops: CDR1 SGHRS, CDR2 YFSETQ. The CDR3 DNA is TGCGCCAGCAGCTACCCCACAGGGGAAGTGAGGCGGGATGAGCAGTTCTTC. As protein: CASSYPTGEVRRDEQFF.

This clone has a single count. The CDR3, as DNA: TGTGCCAGCAGCTCAAGCGGGTTATCAGATACGCAGTATTTT. Its protein product is CASSSSGLSDTQYF. The V gene is TRBV5-4, the J gene TRBJ2-3; tentatively, D is TRBD2 (6 bases). This CDR3 contains 14 residues. V lost 3 bases and J 4 bases, leaving 12 bases between the germline ends. The germline gives CDR1 SGHNT, CDR2 YYREEE (reference sequence).

The chain is built from TRBV2 and TRBJ2-7; D is possibly TRBD2 (6 bases). V lost 7 bases to trimming and J lost 0 bases, with 16 bases between them. The germline CDR1 and CDR2 sequences are SNHLY and FYNNEI. The CDR3 is 15 amino acids. The CDR3 DNA reads TGTGCCAGCATCCAAGGGACTCTGAGCTCCTACGAGCAGTACTTC. Translating gives CASIQGTLSSYEQYF.

V and J are TRBV19 and TRBJ2-1; D remains ambiguous. The germline V gene encodes CDR1 LNHDA and CDR2 SQIVND (reference sequence). V was clipped by 8 bases and J by 0 bases, with 8 bases between them. There are 13 residues in the CDR3. The CDR3 protein is CASHASSYNEQFF. CDR3 sequence (DNA): TGTGCCAGTCATGCAAGCTCCTACAATGAGCAGTTCTTC.

The chain couples TRBV16 to TRBJ2-6; possibly TRBD2 for D (6 bases). The CDR3 is 19 amino acids. V was pared by 2 bases and J by 0 bases, with 17 bases between. The germline gives CDR1 KGHSY, CDR2 FQNENV. CDR3 bases: TGTGCCAGCAGCCAAGGTAGTGAGGGACTCGTCTCTGGGGCCAACGTCCTGACTTTC. This sequence encodes CASSQGSEGLVSGANVLTF.

The chain employs TRBV13 and TRBJ2-1; D might be TRBD1 (6 bases). The CDR3 covers 16 residues. CDR1 and CDR2 from the germline V gene are PRHDT and FYEKMQ (reference sequence). V shed 4 bases and J shed 0 bases, with 13 bases lying between them. This chain's CDR3 is CASSSRQASSYNEQFF. CDR3 sequence (DNA): TGTGCCAGCAGCTCCAGACAGGCGAGCTCCTACAATGAGCAGTTCTTC.

Comment on this clone: The same CDR3 can be traced to other DNA sequences in this sample. CDR3 in DNA: TGTGCCAGCAGTTACTCGATAGGACAGGGCACCTACGAGCAGTACTTC. It codes for CASSYSIGQGTYEQYF. This chain joins TRBV6-5 and TRBJ2-7, with 8 positions matching TRBD1. The CDR3 totals 16 residues. Germline values: CDR1 MNHEY, CDR2 SVGAGI. V gave up 0 bases and J gave up 2 bases; unmatched junction bases: 6.

The chain joins TRBV27 to TRBJ1-2, with D possibly matching TRBD1 (5 bases). The V end lost 5 bases, the J end lost 0 bases, and 10 bases lay between the germline ends. The CDR3 has 14 residues. CDR1 is MNHEY and CDR2 is SMNVEV in the germline V gene (reference sequence). The CDR3 reads CASSPGLANYGYTF. The CDR3 DNA sequence: TGTGCCAGCAGTCCGGGACTCGCTAACTATGGCTACACCTTC.

About this clone: Other nucleotide sequences in the sample specify the same CDR3. V and J are TRBV19 and TRBJ1-1, with D tentatively TRBD1 (6 bases). V lost 2 bases and J 5 bases, leaving 9 bases between the germline ends. The CDR3 runs 13 residues. Germline values: CDR1 LNHDA, CDR2 SQIVND (reference sequence). In DNA form, the CDR3 reads TGTGCCAGTAGTATACTGGGGGCGACTGAAGCTTTCTTT. Its translation: CASSILGATEAFF. The full variable domain, rest sourced from reference TRBV19 and TRBJ1-1, is DGGITQSPKYLFRKEGQNVTLSCEQNLNHDAMYWYRQDPGQGLRLIYYSQIVNDFQKGDIAEGYSVSREKKESFPLTVTSAQKNPTAFYLCASSILGATEAFFGQGTRLTVV.